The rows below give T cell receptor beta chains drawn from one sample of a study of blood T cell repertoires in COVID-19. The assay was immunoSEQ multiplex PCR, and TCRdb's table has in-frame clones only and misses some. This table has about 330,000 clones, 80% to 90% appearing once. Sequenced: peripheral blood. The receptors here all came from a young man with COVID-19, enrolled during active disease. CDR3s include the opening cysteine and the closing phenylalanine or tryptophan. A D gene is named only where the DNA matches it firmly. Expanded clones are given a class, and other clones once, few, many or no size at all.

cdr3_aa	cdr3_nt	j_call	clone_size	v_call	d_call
CASSYNSGNTIYF	TGTGCCAGCAGTTATAACTCTGGAAACACCATATATTTT	TRBJ1-3	.	TRBV6-5	.
CAWSVARGFEQYF	TGTGCCTGGAGTGTAGCCAGGGGTTTCGAGCAGTACTTC	TRBJ2-7	.	TRBV30	.
CASSHLDRAGYEQYF	TGTGCCAGCAGCCACCTAGACAGAGCTGGCTACGAGCAGTACTTC	TRBJ2-7	once	TRBV4-2	.
CASGPRRTEAFF	TGTGCCAGCGGTCCGAGGAGGACTGAAGCTTTCTTT	TRBJ1-1	.	TRBV7-9	.
CASSGGIMNTEAFF	TGCGCCAGCAGTGGAGGGATTATGAACACTGAAGCTTTCTTT	TRBJ1-1	.	TRBV10-2	.
CASSYGQGNSPLHF	TGTGCCAGCAGTTACGGACAGGGTAATTCACCCCTCCACTTT	TRBJ1-6	.	TRBV6-5	TRBD1
CASSFYSGGVKNIQYF	TGTGCCAGCAGCTTCTACAGCGGGGGCGTTAAAAACATTCAGTACTTC	TRBJ2-4	.	TRBV5-4	TRBD2
CASSQGGAYNEQFF	TGTGCCAGCAGCCAAGGGGGGGCCTACAATGAGCAGTTCTTC	TRBJ2-1	.	TRBV3-1/TRBV3-2	.
CASSPRVATDTQYF	TGTGCCAGCTCACCGCGGGTAGCGACAGATACGCAGTATTTT	TRBJ2-3	.	TRBV18	.
CASSQGQLQETQYF	TGCGCCAGCAGCCAAGGACAGCTTCAAGAGACCCAGTACTTC	TRBJ2-5	.	TRBV4-1	.
CASSSRAYNEQFF	TGTGCCAGCAGCTCCCGGGCCTACAATGAGCAGTTCTTC	TRBJ2-1	.	TRBV11-3	.
CASSQQGSSIYGYTF	TGTGCCAGTAGTCAACAGGGGTCTTCGATCTATGGCTACACCTTC	TRBJ1-2	.	TRBV19	TRBD1
CASSFGTGNEQYF	TGTGCCAGCAGCTTTGGGACAGGGAACGAGCAGTACTTC	TRBJ2-7	.	TRBV6-5	TRBD1
CASSIYAGGEAFF	TGTGCCAGTAGTATCTATGCAGGGGGAGAAGCTTTCTTT	TRBJ1-1	.	TRBV19	TRBD1
CASSPSGRPRGGYTF	TGTGCCAGCAGCCCAAGCGGGCGTCCGAGAGGCGGCTACACCTTC	TRBJ1-2	.	TRBV6-5	.
CASSYGQGGQPQHF	TGTGCCAGCAGTTACGGGCAGGGAGGTCAGCCCCAGCATTTT	TRBJ1-5	once	TRBV6-5	.
CASSPFARAPEAFF	TGCGCCAGCAGCCCCTTCGCCAGGGCCCCTGAAGCTTTCTTT	TRBJ1-1	.	TRBV5-1	.
CASSFGGHNEQFF	TGTGCCAGCAGCTTTGGCGGCCACAATGAGCAGTTCTTC	TRBJ2-1	.	TRBV7-2	.
CASTDSYQETQYF	TGTGCCAGCACCGACAGCTACCAAGAGACCCAGTACTTC	TRBJ2-5	.	TRBV11-3	.
CASSPTGPNQPQHF	TGTGCCAGCTCACCTACAGGGCCCAATCAGCCCCAGCATTTT	TRBJ1-5	.	TRBV18	.
CASSSSGVEQYF	TGTGCCAGCAGCTCCTCGGGGGTCGAGCAGTACTTC	TRBJ2-7	.	TRBV11-1	.
CSVEGGADRAYEQYF	TGCAGCGTTGAAGGGGGCGCGGACAGGGCGTACGAGCAGTACTTC	TRBJ2-7	.	TRBV29-1	TRBD1
CASSPNFRSNEKLFF	TGCGCCAGCAGCCCAAACTTCCGGAGTAATGAAAAACTGTTTTTT	TRBJ1-4	.	TRBV4-3	.
CASSQERQGNNEQFF	TGCGCCAGCAGCCAAGAGAGACAGGGGAACAATGAGCAGTTCTTC	TRBJ2-1	few	TRBV4-3	TRBD1
CASSYTGTNYGYTF	TGTGCCAGCAGTTATACGGGAACTAACTATGGCTACACCTTC	TRBJ1-2	.	TRBV6-6	.
CSASRGYGYTF	TGCAGTGCTAGCAGGGGCTATGGCTACACCTTC	TRBJ1-2	.	TRBV20-1	.
CASSYGGTGSYEQYF	TGTGCCAGCAGCTACGGGGGGACCGGGTCCTACGAGCAGTACTTC	TRBJ2-7	.	TRBV7-3	TRBD2
CASSRTTSGANVLTF	TGCGCCAGCAGCCGGACAACCTCTGGGGCCAACGTCCTGACTTTC	TRBJ2-6	.	TRBV5-1	.
CASSPRTSGIDTGELFF	TGTGCCAGCAGCCCGAGGACTAGCGGGATTGACACCGGGGAGCTGTTTTTT	TRBJ2-2	.	TRBV7-2	TRBD2
CASSYSGGGPDTQYF	TGTGCCAGCAGTTACTCGGGTGGTGGGCCAGATACGCAGTATTTT	TRBJ2-3	.	TRBV6-2/TRBV6-3	.
CANKQGKQETQYF	TGTGCCAACAAACAGGGGAAACAAGAGACCCAGTACTTC	TRBJ2-5	.	TRBV2	TRBD1
CASTSLTGRAYGYTF	TGTGCCAGCACCTCCTTGACAGGGCGCGCCTATGGCTACACCTTC	TRBJ1-2	once	TRBV6-5	TRBD1
CASSTGGRNTEAFF	TGTGCCAGCAGCACAGGGGGCCGGAACACTGAAGCTTTCTTT	TRBJ1-1	.	TRBV28	TRBD1
CASSLASGLNTEAFF	TGTGCCAGCAGCTTAGCGTCTGGGCTGAACACTGAAGCTTTCTTT	TRBJ1-1	.	TRBV7-9	.
CASSPARDSSYGYTF	TGTGCCAGCTCACCGGCGCGGGACAGTTCCTATGGCTACACCTTC	TRBJ1-2	.	TRBV18	TRBD1
CASSVSENEKLFF	TGTGCCAGCAGTGTCAGCGAAAATGAAAAACTGTTTTTT	TRBJ1-4	.	TRBV2	.
CASSTQPTGAGANVLTF	TGTGCCAGCAGCACACAACCGACAGGAGCAGGGGCCAACGTCCTGACTTTC	TRBJ2-6	.	TRBV7-3	.
CASSQAGFLYEQYF	TGTGCCAGCAGCCAAGCAGGGTTTCTCTACGAGCAGTACTTC	TRBJ2-7	.	TRBV14	.
CASSETQGFSGNTIYF	TGTGCCAGCAGCGAAACACAGGGGTTCTCTGGAAACACCATATATTTT	TRBJ1-3	once	TRBV7-7	TRBD1
CASCLGSFSGNTIYF	TGTGCCAGTTGCCTAGGCTCTTTCTCTGGAAACACCATATATTTT	TRBJ1-3	.	TRBV28	.
CASSQSGQGDSTQYF	TGTGCCAGCAGCCAATCGGGACAGGGGGATTCTACGCAGTATTTT	TRBJ2-3	.	TRBV5-6	TRBD1
CASSLSSGSPPGTDTQYF	TGTGCCAGCAGTTTATCAAGCGGGAGTCCCCCGGGTACAGATACGCAGTATTTT	TRBJ2-3	.	TRBV28	TRBD2
CASSPRQGTETQYF	TGTGCCAGCAGTCCCAGACAGGGTACAGAGACCCAGTACTTC	TRBJ2-5	.	TRBV11-1	TRBD1
CASSLSISSYEQYF	TGCGCCAGCAGCTTGAGCATTAGCTCCTACGAGCAGTACTTC	TRBJ2-7	few	TRBV5-1	.
CASSSWGGTDTQYF	TGTGCCAGCAGTTCCTGGGGAGGGACAGATACGCAGTATTTT	TRBJ2-3	once	TRBV27	TRBD2
CASSQEWTRDFSSYEQYF	TGTGCCAGCAGCCAAGAGTGGACCCGGGACTTCAGCTCCTACGAGCAGTACTTC	TRBJ2-7	.	TRBV4-2	.
CASSLETGANYGYTF	TGCGCCAGCAGCTTGGAAACAGGGGCTAACTATGGCTACACCTTC	TRBJ1-2	.	TRBV5-1	TRBD1
CASSDPAGAGYEQYF	TGTGCCAGCAGTGACCCAGCGGGGGCAGGATACGAGCAGTACTTC	TRBJ2-7	.	TRBV25-1	TRBD2
CASSLDRGDEQYF	TGTGCCAGCAGTTTAGACAGGGGGGATGAGCAGTACTTC	TRBJ2-7	.	TRBV28	TRBD1
CASSEDRGLYNEQFF	TGTGCCAGCAGCGAGGACAGGGGGCTCTACAATGAGCAGTTCTTC	TRBJ2-1	.	TRBV5-4	TRBD1
CASSSGQGSQPQHF	TGTGCCAGCAGTTCCGGACAGGGAAGTCAGCCCCAGCATTTT	TRBJ1-5	.	TRBV2	TRBD1
CASSPTDRGGEQYF	TGTGCCAGCAGCCCAACCGACAGGGGTGGAGAGCAGTACTTC	TRBJ2-7	.	TRBV4-2	TRBD1
CASSIHRSYEQYF	TGTGCCAGTAGTATCCACAGGAGCTACGAGCAGTACTTC	TRBJ2-7	many	TRBV19	.
CASSSGQGSSGANVLTF	TGTGCCAGCAGTTCGGGACAGGGTAGCTCTGGGGCCAACGTCCTGACTTTC	TRBJ2-6	.	TRBV28	TRBD1
CASSFVEREQYF	TGTGCCAGCAGTTTCGTGGAGAGGGAGCAGTACTTC	TRBJ2-7	.	TRBV12-3/TRBV12-4	.
CASSLTGANYGYTF	TGTGCCAGCAGTTTGACAGGGGCTAACTATGGCTACACCTTC	TRBJ1-2	.	TRBV28	TRBD1
CASSLIWQLNTEAFF	TGTGCCAGCAGCTTAATCTGGCAGTTGAACACTGAAGCTTTCTTT	TRBJ1-1	.	TRBV7-2	.
CASSLVGGWGNQPQHF	TGTGCCAGCAGCTTAGTTGGGGGCTGGGGGAATCAGCCCCAGCATTTT	TRBJ1-5	few	TRBV7-2	.
CASSHPRTAYTGELFF	TGTGCCAGCAGCCACCCCCGGACAGCCTACACCGGGGAGCTGTTTTTT	TRBJ2-2	.	TRBV27	.